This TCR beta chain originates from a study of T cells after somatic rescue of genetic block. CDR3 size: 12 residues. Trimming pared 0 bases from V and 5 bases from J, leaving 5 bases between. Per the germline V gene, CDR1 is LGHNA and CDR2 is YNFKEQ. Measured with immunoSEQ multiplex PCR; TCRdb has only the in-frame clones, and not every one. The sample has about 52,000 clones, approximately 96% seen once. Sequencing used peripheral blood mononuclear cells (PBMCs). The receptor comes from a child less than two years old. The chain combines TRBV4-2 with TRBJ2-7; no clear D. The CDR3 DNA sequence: TGTGCCAGCAGCCAAGATGGGGACGAGCAGTACTTC. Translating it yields CASSQDGDEQYF.